This T cell receptor (beta chain) originates from a study of T cells in localized non-small cell lung cancer. CDR1 is SGHTA and CDR2 is FQGNSA in the germline V gene. Trimming took off 8 bases at V and 8 bases at J, with 10 bases between the two ends. CDR3 length: 12 amino acids. TCRdb's table, derived via immunoSEQ multiplex PCR, lists solely in-frame clones and lacks some. The repertoire holds around 40,000 clones, with approximately 86% as singletons. General observations from the study: Greater blood T cell density accompanied longer overall survival. Heterogeneity remains possible because sequencing was limited to only one tumor region.

Of note for this clone: Its antigen is still unknown.

The material sequenced was peripheral blood, taken before any cancer treatment. V usage is TRBV7-2 and J usage is TRBJ1-6; possible D gene TRBD1, 5 bases. The receptor's source is a woman aged 18-55 years with stage III lung adenocarcinoma. CDR3 loop: CASGGRDSPLHF. DNA of the CDR3: TGTGCCAGCGGCGGCAGGGATTCACCCCTCCACTTT.